This TCR beta chain derives from a study of T cell responses to AZD1222 COVID-19 vaccine. Method: immunoSEQ multiplex PCR; TCRdb's copy keeps in-frame clones and lacks some. The table has approximately 70,000 clones, more than 80% seen once. In the case of this clone: Its antigen is unknown.

Study observations and caveats: Seropositive AZD1222 recipients at baseline numbered only 5 or 6. Unmutated regions of variants are reportedly targeted by nearly half of spike-specific TCRs. Clonal diversity may have been underestimated in mostly white British donors.

V gave up 2 bases and J gave up 11 bases, with 15 bases separating them. From germline, CDR1 is SGHAT and CDR2 FQNNGV. The CDR3 is 13 amino acids. This chain joins TRBV11-2 and TRBJ1-1; maybe TRBD1 (6 bases). The sequence came from an adult in good health. The sequences come from peripheral blood, collected on day 0 of AZD1222 vaccination. CDR3 DNA: TGTGCCAGCAGCTTATCAGGGGTCGGATGGGCTTTCTTT. Translation gives CASSLSGVGWAFF.